Below, 8 T cell receptor beta chains from the same sample are listed, as sequenced in a study of vaccination and CD4 T cells after COVID-19. TCRdb called the PCR reads again in MiXCR, with one record for every CDR3 protein. The table has about 18,000 distinct CDR3 sequences, 62% seen once. The sequenced sample was CD4+ T cells from blood, obtained before SARS-CoV-2 vaccination. The receptor source for this set is a human donor who had recovered from COVID-19.

In this sample, this clonotype turned up a few times. The rearrangement uses TRBV6-1 and TRBJ2-3; D assignment may be TRBD1 or TRBD2 (5 bases each). There are 13 residues in the CDR3. CDR1 is MNHNS, CDR2 SASEGT, per germline. Deletions cut 6 bases from V and 0 bases from J, with 7 bases between. CDR3 sequence: CASRRDSTDTQYF. In DNA form, the CDR3 reads TGTGCCAGCAGAAGGGACAGCACAGATACGCAGTATTTT.

The chain carries TRBV7-6 and TRBJ1-3; the D gene is possibly TRBD1 (5 bases). V lost 4 bases, J lost 8 bases, and 30 bases lay in between. The CDR3 consists of 19 residues. Germline-derived CDR1 and CDR2 are SGHVS and FNYEAQ. The CDR3: CASSSVLPTGTHRSYTIYF. The CDR3 DNA reads as TGTGCCAGCAGCTCCGTACTACCAACCGGGACCCACAGATCATACACCATATATTTT.

The rearrangement uses TRBV7-6 and TRBJ1-1, with D unresolved. The CDR3 totals 16 residues. The V gene lost 1 base and the J gene lost 0 bases, with 12 bases spanning the gap. In germline, CDR1 is SGHVS, CDR2 FNYEAQ. CDR3 sequence: CASSLGHGYMNTEAFF. Here the CDR3 DNA reads TGTGCCAGCAGCTTAGGACACGGCTACATGAACACTGAAGCTTTCTTT.

V is TRBV11-2 and J is TRBJ1-2; D may be TRBD1 (6 bases). CDR1 is SGHAT and CDR2 is FQNNGV in the germline V gene. V gave up 0 bases and J gave up 3 bases, with 11 bases separating them. The CDR3 runs to 15 residues. CDR3 in DNA: TGTGCCAGCAGCTTAGATCTTAGACAGGACTATGGCTACACCTTC. Encoded protein: CASSLDLRQDYGYTF.

The V call is TRBV21-1, the J call TRBJ2-7; TRBD2 was called by the table and not checked on the DNA. TRBV21-1 is listed as a pseudogene. The CDR3 totals 16 residues. The DNA for the CDR3 is TGTGCCAGCAGCACCCGCGGGAGGGCCCTGGGAAACGAGCAGTACTTC. Its protein product is CASSTRGRALGNEQYF.

This chain uses TRBV23-1 with TRBJ1-5; D unresolved. TRBV23-1 is an open reading frame, and its role is uncertain. V gave up 7 bases and J gave up 8 bases, with 3 bases separating them. This CDR3 comprises 9 residues. The CDR3 bases are TGCGCCAGCACGAAGCCCCAGCATTTT. Protein product: CASTKPQHF.

The genes are TRBV19 and TRBJ1-5; D is undetermined. The V and J ends lost 1 base and 11 bases respectively, with 6 bases between them. The CDR3 has 11 residues. Per germline, CDR1 LNHDA and CDR2 SQIVND (reference sequence). In DNA, the CDR3 is TGTGCCAGTAGTATAGGTGGGTCCCAGCATTTT. Its protein product is CASSIGGSQHF. Combining the CDR3 with reference TRBV19 and TRBJ1-5 gives the whole variable domain DGGITQSPKYLFRKEGQNVTLSCEQNLNHDAMYWYRQDPGQGLRLIYYSQIVNDFQKGDIAEGYSVSREKKESFPLTVTSAQKNPTAFYLCASSIGGSQHFGDGTRLSIL.

V and J are TRBV27 and TRBJ2-2; D gene uncertain. V gave up 3 bases and J gave up 5 bases, with 4 bases separating them. Looked up from germline, CDR1 is MNHEY and CDR2 is SMNVEV (reference sequence). CDR3 size: 12 residues. The CDR3 DNA reads as TGTGCCAGCAGTTTCCTGACCGGGGAGCTGTTTTTT. This codes for CASSFLTGELFF.